This T cell receptor beta chain comes out of a study of control samples from healthy donors and cancer patients. The CDR3 runs to 14 residues. The germline CDR1 and CDR2 sequences are MNHNY and SVGAGI (reference sequence). The trim removed 7 bases at V and 9 bases at J, leaving 4 bases unmatched. The assay was immunoSEQ multiplex PCR, and TCRdb's table has in-frame clones only and misses some. The repertoire holds about 55,000 clones, with around 90% as singletons. This clonotype originated in a man aged 45-65 years in good health. Sequenced: blood. The rearrangement links TRBV6-6 to TRBJ2-1; TRBD2 agrees at 15 bases. The CDR3 region is CASNKGLAGGEQFF. The CDR3 DNA follows: TGTGCCAGCAATAAGGGACTAGCGGGAGGTGAGCAGTTCTTC.